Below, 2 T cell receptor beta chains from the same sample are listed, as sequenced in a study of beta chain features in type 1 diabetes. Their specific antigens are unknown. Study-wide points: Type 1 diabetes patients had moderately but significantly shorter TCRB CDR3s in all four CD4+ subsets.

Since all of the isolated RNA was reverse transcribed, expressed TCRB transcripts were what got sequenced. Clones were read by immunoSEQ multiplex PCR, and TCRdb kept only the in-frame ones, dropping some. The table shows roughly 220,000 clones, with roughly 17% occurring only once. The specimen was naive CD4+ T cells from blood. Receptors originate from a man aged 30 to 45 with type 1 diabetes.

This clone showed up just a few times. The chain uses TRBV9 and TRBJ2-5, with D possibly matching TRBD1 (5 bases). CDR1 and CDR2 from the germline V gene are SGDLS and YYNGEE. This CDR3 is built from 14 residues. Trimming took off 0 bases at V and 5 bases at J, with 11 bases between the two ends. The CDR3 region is CASSVGTGLETQYF. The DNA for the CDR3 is TGTGCCAGCAGCGTAGGAACAGGCCTGGAGACCCAGTACTTC.

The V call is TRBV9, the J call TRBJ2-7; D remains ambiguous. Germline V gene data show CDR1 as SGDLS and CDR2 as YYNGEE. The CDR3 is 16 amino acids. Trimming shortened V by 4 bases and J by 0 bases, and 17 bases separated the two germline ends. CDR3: CASSPRRHTSSYEQYF. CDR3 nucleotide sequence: TGTGCCAGCAGCCCGCGACGACATACGAGCTCCTACGAGCAGTACTTC.